The 8 T cell receptor beta chains below were found in one sample sequenced in a study of shared clonotypes between healthy human individuals. This table comes from immunoSEQ multiplex PCR, and its TCRdb copy is limited to in-frame clones, with some not included. The sample comprises about 450,000 clones, 79% of which are singletons, and 10% to 15% rests with the top ten. The sequenced sample consisted of PBMCs. All receptors derive from a woman in her forties in good health. Some clones in this sample may be carry-over from other donors' samples.

This chain connects TRBV4-1 to TRBJ2-7, with D perhaps TRBD2 (5 bases). There are 15 residues in the CDR3. Trimming removed 0 bases from V and 4 bases from J, with 13 bases in between. Germline V lookup: CDR1 MGHRA, CDR2 YSYEKL. The CDR3 bases are TGCGCCAGCAGCCAAGAGGAGGCCAGAACTTACGAGCAGTACTTC. Translation: CASSQEEARTYEQYF.

The V gene is TRBV27, the J gene TRBJ1-5; 9 bases agree with TRBD1. In germline, CDR1 is MNHEY, CDR2 SMNVEV (reference sequence). This CDR3 has 15 amino acids. J gave up 3 bases and V 5 bases, and 5 bases lay outside the gene matches. This CDR3 is CASSPRTGDNQPQHF. DNA of the CDR3: TGTGCCAGCAGTCCGCGGACAGGGGACAATCAGCCCCAGCATTTT.

The rearrangement joins TRBV4-1 to TRBJ2-1; D is perhaps TRBD2 (6 bases). Germline values: CDR1 MGHRA, CDR2 YSYEKL. V shed 4 bases and J shed 13 bases, with 23 bases lying between them. This CDR3 contains 15 residues. CDR3 loop: CASSPGTPATSRQFF. The CDR3 nucleotides read TGCGCCAGCAGCCCCGGGACTCCCGCCACCAGTCGCCAGTTCTTC.

Regarding this clone: The likely explanation is a read error, given a far larger clone one base away. Other DNA sequences in the sample encode the same CDR3. The V call is TRBV10-2, the J call TRBJ1-5, with D perhaps matching TRBD1 (6 bases). CDR1 is WSHSY and CDR2 is SAAADI in the germline V gene. The CDR3 runs to 15 residues. The chain's CDR3 is CASSEDRTRNQPQHF. For the CDR3, the DNA is TGCGCCAGCAGTGAGGACAGGACCCGCAATCAGCCCCAGCATTTC.

The gene calls are TRBV7-2 and TRBJ1-6; TRBD1 agrees at 7 bases. V was clipped by 5 bases and J by 7 bases; unmatched bases: 8. CDR3 length equals 15 residues. Germline loops: CDR1 SGHTA, CDR2 FQGNSA. CDR3 amino acids: CASSPLKQGNSPLHF. Written as DNA, the CDR3 is TGTGCCAGCAGCCCCCTAAAACAGGGGAATTCACCCCTCCACTTT.

The chain couples TRBV11-3 to TRBJ2-1; 10 nucleotides align to TRBD2. Trimming cost V 5 bases and J 5 bases; bases outside gene matches: 9. This CDR3 spans 16 amino acids. Germline V gene lookup returns CDR1 SGHNT and CDR2 YENEEA. The chain's CDR3 is CASSRSGLAGDNEQFF. The CDR3 DNA reads as TGTGCCAGCAGCCGATCAGGCCTAGCGGGGGACAATGAGCAGTTCTTC.

V gene TRBV15 combines with J gene TRBJ2-1, with 8 positions matching TRBD2. V was clipped by 7 bases and J by 2 bases; unmatched bases: 4. This CDR3 is built from 14 residues. CDR1 is LNHNV and CDR2 is YYDKDF in the germline V gene (reference sequence). CDR3 bases: TGTGCCACCACTCTGGGACTAGCCTACAATGAGCAGTTCTTC. Protein product: CATTLGLAYNEQFF. The full variable domain, in which reference TRBV15 and TRBJ2-1 provide the parts outside the CDR3, is DAMVIQNPRYQVTQFGKPVTLSCSQTLNHNVMYWYQQKSSQAPKLLFHYYDKDFNNEADTPDNFQSRRPNTSFCFLDIRSPGLGDTAMYLCATTLGLAYNEQFFGPGTRLTVL.

The chain has TRBV27 and TRBJ1-1; unclear D gene. The germline V gene encodes CDR1 MNHEY and CDR2 SMNVEV (reference sequence). The CDR3 spans 14 residues. V gave up 4 bases and J gave up 7 bases, with 16 bases separating them. CDR3 nucleotides: TGTGCCAGCAGTTACGGGAGGTCGGAGTTTGAAGCTTTCTTT. Its protein is CASSYGRSEFEAFF.